Judged by abundance, the clone carrying this TCR beta chain is medium-sized. The antigen remains undetermined. The data were taken from a study of vaccination and CD4 T cells after COVID-19. Study as a whole: The study collected post-vaccine samples a median around 67 days after dose two, with a range of 14 to 241. Stimulation of cells relied on overlapping spike peptides derived from SARS-CoV-2, HCoV-NL63, HCoV-OC43 and HCoV-229E.

The CDR3 spans 13 residues. V shed 0 bases and J shed 1 base, with 3 bases lying between them. Looked up from germline, CDR1 is SGHAT and CDR2 is FQNNGV. Treatment denoted: roughly ten-day PBMC culture with coronavirus spike peptide pools or control peptides (ViraFEST assay). Samples of CD4+ T cells were obtained from the unexposed donor before the COVID-19 pandemic (2011-2018). ViraFEST used peptide pools to expand antigen-specific T cells before TCR sequencing. At the Johns Hopkins FTIC core, DNA taken from cultured CD4+ T cells was sequenced by way of the Oncomine TCR Beta short-read assay. Genomic DNA extraction was carried out from cultured CD4+ T cells. TCRdb recomputed calls from the PCR reads with MiXCR, one row per CDR3 protein. The repertoire includes roughly 7,000 distinct CDR3 sequences, around 32% of them detected once, and about 37% sits in the top ten.

The source material was CD4+ T cells from blood, cultured in vitro. The V call is TRBV11-2, the J call TRBJ1-1, with D unclear. This sequence originates from a human donor in good health. Here the CDR3 reads CASSLDPNTEAFF. In DNA, the CDR3 is TGTGCCAGCAGCTTAGACCCGAACACTGAAGCTTTCTTT.